The rows below give T cell receptor beta chains drawn from one sample of a study of CD8 T cells in ankylosing spondylitis. TCRdb re-derived calls from the 5' RACE reads in MiXCR, one entry per CDR3 protein. This repertoire shows under 450,000 distinct CDR3 sequences, 20% to 25% found once; its top ten account for around 13%. The source material was blood, either unsorted or a sorted T cell fraction (not recorded which). The receptors here all came from a male donor with ankylosing spondylitis or in good health (not recorded which). CDR3s include the opening cysteine and the closing phenylalanine or tryptophan. Fields, in order: V gene, J gene, clone size, CDR3 protein. Some rows have no size entry. The others give once, few or many, or a class for an expanded clone.

TRBV7-9	TRBJ2-7	few	CASSTGQGYEQYF
TRBV7-3	TRBJ2-2	few	CASSLTDTGELFF
TRBV3-1	TRBJ2-2	.	CASSQDRVGTGELFF
TRBV9	TRBJ2-1	few	CASRPESGSYNEQFF
TRBV7-8	TRBJ2-1	few	CASTRPTAGSYNEQFF
TRBV2	TRBJ2-1	few	CARGTRGNEQFF
TRBV27	TRBJ2-1	.	CASSPLGGGDEQFF
TRBV9	TRBJ2-7	few	CASSAGTNSYEQYF
TRBV7-8	TRBJ2-3	.	CASSLALGEGGTDTQYF
TRBV23-1	TRBJ2-2	few	CASTHRGRVAPGSCFF
TRBV11-2	TRBJ2-7	.	CASSRRAEQYF
TRBV29-1	TRBJ2-3	.	CSAVETGAKPADTQYF
TRBV29-1	TRBJ2-5	many	CSVTDYQETQYF
TRBV5-5	TRBJ2-7	.	CASTWDAGKSYEQYF
TRBV12-3/TRBV12-4	TRBJ2-7	.	CASSFLGSSYEQYF
TRBV15	TRBJ2-5	.	CATSREEVGETQYF
TRBV11-2	TRBJ2-5	few	CASSSESWWETQYF
TRBV20-1	TRBJ2-1	.	CSAMPGPPYEQFF
TRBV14	TRBJ2-2	few	CASSQITGRTGELFF
TRBV20-1	TRBJ1-2	few	CSASPTGDLYGYTF
TRBV6-1	TRBJ1-1	few	CATRQGLRTEAFF
TRBV20-1	TRBJ2-7	.	CSARDLSGQAYEQYF
TRBV11-2	TRBJ2-3	.	CASSLGTGVSTDTQYF
TRBV29-1	TRBJ2-2	.	CSADRGETTGELFF
TRBV29-1	TRBJ2-2	many	CSGQSRGGELFF
TRBV7-9	TRBJ2-3	few	CASSLDGTSGDTDTQYF
TRBV4-1	TRBJ2-5	.	CASSHLEETQYF
TRBV10-3	TRBJ2-2	.	CATLSPPSLGNTGELFF
TRBV6-5	TRBJ2-5	.	CASSYDRGGSGTQYF
TRBV29-1	TRBJ2-7	few	CSVPIFYEQYF
TRBV12-3/TRBV12-4	TRBJ2-5	few	CASSERVIAAQYF
TRBV5-1	TRBJ2-1	.	CASSLNIASYNEQFF
TRBV4-1	TRBJ2-1	.	CASSQVQGWEQFF
TRBV28	TRBJ2-1	.	CASRGRTVPNEQFF
TRBV11-2	TRBJ2-1	few	CASSLDLGNYNEQFF
TRBV27	TRBJ2-5	.	CASSPRDSPQETQYF
TRBV11-2	TRBJ2-1	.	CASSSPKSLPYNEQFF
TRBV20-1	TRBJ2-1	.	CSARDQGYSAGNEQFF
TRBV7-8	TRBJ2-1	few	CASSSTGTPTYNEQFF
TRBV4-1	TRBJ2-5	few	CASRSTGGETQYF
TRBV27	TRBJ2-3	few	CASSSTSAAGSTDTQYF
TRBV12-3/TRBV12-4	TRBJ1-5	.	CASSWTLNQPQHF
TRBV7-8	TRBJ2-1	.	CASSLEWGNNEQFF
TRBV19	TRBJ2-3	.	CASSIVTTDTQYF
TRBV7-9	TRBJ2-2	.	CASSRLDTGELFF
TRBV24-1	TRBJ2-2	.	CATSDWATGGSTGELFF
TRBV12-1	TRBJ2-7	.	CASSPLGDGHSYEQYF
TRBV11-2	TRBJ2-5	few	CASSLVYVAWVEGQETQYF
TRBV10-1	TRBJ2-7	.	CASSEGLGQGWDEQYF
TRBV20-1	TRBJ1-6	.	CSARPGTENSPLHF
TRBV2	TRBJ1-4	.	CASSAYEGTATNEKLFF
TRBV10-3	TRBJ2-1	.	CAITATDVNEQFF
TRBV7-2	TRBJ2-3	.	CASSDGGFGTDTQYF
TRBV6-4	TRBJ2-5	.	CASSEAGGFGTQYF
TRBV20-1	TRBJ1-4	few	CSARDTYRLSNEKLFF
TRBV4-1	TRBJ2-3	few	CASSQGPGQYTDTQYF
TRBV12-3/TRBV12-4	TRBJ1-1	few	CASGYGANTEAFF